In this sample, the clone carrying this T cell receptor beta chain turned up a few times. Time point noted: recipient sample about 28 days before transplant, after cytoreduction. Recipient blood drawn about 28 days pretransplant and days 30, 100, 180 after. This entry belongs to a study of T cell clonotyping in hematopoietic cell transplantation. Across the whole study: Recipients' pretransplant samples followed cytoreduction.

Germline V gene sequence: CDR1 SGHNT, CDR2 YYREEE (reference sequence). The ends were cut back, 0 bases at V and 8 bases at J, with 13 bases in the middle. The CDR3 length is 14 residues. Generated by immunoSEQ multiplex PCR, the TCRdb table keeps only in-frame clones and is missing some. Counted here are more than 8,000 clones, about 90% occurring once; the ten biggest clones make up 27%. The source was peripheral blood mononuclear cells, collected before stem cell transplant. This chain links TRBV5-4 with TRBJ2-3; D is undetermined. The clonotype comes from a woman in her sixties or seventies with acute myeloid leukemia. Some clones in this sample may be carry-over from other donors' samples. CDR3 region: CASSLDPETGTQYF. CDR3 DNA: TGTGCCAGCAGCTTGGATCCGGAGACGGGTACGCAGTATTTT.